A selection of T cell receptor beta chains follows, all from one sample in a study of CD8 T cells in Susac syndrome. TCRdb re-analysed the immunoSEQ multiplex PCR reads in MiXCR, keeping a single row per CDR3 protein. Of roughly 84,000 distinct CDR3 sequences in the sample, 95% to 96% are singletons; the top ten hold approximately 0.39%. The sample taken for sequencing was CD8+ T cells from PBMCs. The receptors come from a human donor with Susac syndrome. Both conserved end residues are part of each CDR3. A D gene is named only where the DNA matches it firmly. Not all rows give a size; the values are once, few, many and, for expanded clones, a class.

J	size	D	V	length	DNA	CDR3
TRBJ1-4	.	.	TRBV20-1	13	TGCAGTGCTAGGGTTCTGGAGGATGAAAAACTGTTTTTT	CSARVLEDEKLFF
TRBJ2-5	once	TRBD2	TRBV20-1	15	TGCAGTGCTAGAGATTATCTAGCGGGGGAAGAGACCCAGTACTTC	CSARDYLAGEETQYF
TRBJ1-5	.	.	TRBV7-8	17	TGTGCCAGCAGCGCTCATTCGGTGACAAGTGGCAATCAGCCCCAGCATTTT	CASSAHSVTSGNQPQHF
TRBJ1-2	.	TRBD1	TRBV12-3/TRBV12-4	13	TGTGCCAGCAGTTCCCCGACAGGGTACGGCTACACCTTC	CASSSPTGYGYTF
TRBJ2-5	.	.	TRBV3-1	14	TGTGCCAGCACCCAGATCCAGCGGTTAGAGACCCAGTACTTC	CASTQIQRLETQYF
TRBJ2-2	.	.	TRBV7-9	11	TGTGCCAGCAGCCCTAGGGGGGAGCTGTTTTTT	CASSPRGELFF
TRBJ1-2	once	TRBD1	TRBV9	11	TGTGCCAGCAGGACAGGGGGCCGCTACACCTTC	CASRTGGRYTF
TRBJ2-1	.	TRBD2	TRBV9	16	TGTGCCAGCAGTCCTAGCGGGAGGGCCCATCACAATGAGCAGTTCTTC	CASSPSGRAHHNEQFF
TRBJ1-1	.	.	TRBV28	15	TGTGCCAGCAGTTCCCCATCGGGGGTGACCACTGAAGCTTTCTTT	CASSSPSGVTTEAFF
TRBJ2-7	.	.	TRBV2	12	TGTGCCAGCTCGACTGGAACCTACGAGCAGTACTTC	CASSTGTYEQYF
TRBJ1-1	.	.	TRBV7-6	17	TGTGCCAGCAGCCTCCGAAGGGGGATGGGTTCGAACACTGAAGCTTTCTTT	CASSLRRGMGSNTEAFF
TRBJ2-1	.	.	TRBV7-2	12	TGTGCCAGCAGCTTATTCTACAATGAGCAGTTCTTC	CASSLFYNEQFF
TRBJ1-1	.	.	TRBV9	14	TGTGCCAGCAGCATCCACCAGATACCTGGGGAAGCTTTCTTT	CASSIHQIPGEAFF
TRBJ2-1	.	.	TRBV14	12	TGTGCCAGCAGCCAGGACAACGGGGAGCAGTTCTTC	CASSQDNGEQFF
TRBJ1-1	.	TRBD1	TRBV29-1	14	TGCAGCGTTACTTTTGGGACAGGGGGTACTGAAGCTTTCTTT	CSVTFGTGGTEAFF
TRBJ2-7	.	.	TRBV7-9	12	TGTGCCAGCAGCTCCCCTAGGAACGAGCAGTACTTC	CASSSPRNEQYF
TRBJ2-1	.	.	TRBV5-1	17	TGCGCCAGCAGCCCCCGCGCTTGGGCAGGGATCTACAATGAGCAGTTCTTC	CASSPRAWAGIYNEQFF
TRBJ1-5	.	.	TRBV29-1	14	TGCAGCGTCCCCGGCCCAGGGAACAATCAGCCCCAGCATTTT	CSVPGPGNNQPQHF
TRBJ2-5	.	.	TRBV29-1	13	TGCAGCGTCGAAATGGGGGGACTTGAGACCCAGTACTTC	CSVEMGGLETQYF
TRBJ2-3	.	.	TRBV5-4	15	TGTGCCAGCAGCACACCGGGACAAGGCACAGATACGCAGTATTTT	CASSTPGQGTDTQYF
TRBJ1-5	.	.	TRBV28	18	TGTGCCAGCAGTTTATACGGGACCCAACCGGGGTTCGATCAGCCCCAGCATTTT	CASSLYGTQPGFDQPQHF
TRBJ2-1	.	.	TRBV29-1	14	TGCAGCGTTGACGGGTGGGAGGCCCCAAATGAGCAGTTCTTC	CSVDGWEAPNEQFF
TRBJ2-7	once	TRBD2	TRBV20-1	16	TGCAGTGCCCCGGCTGCGGGAGGGCTTAGATCCGACGAGCAGTACTTC	CSAPAAGGLRSDEQYF
TRBJ2-6	.	.	TRBV6-2/TRBV6-3	14	TGTGCCAGCAGCAGAAGCTCTGGGGCCAACGTCCTGACTTTC	CASSRSSGANVLTF